This is a list of T cell receptor beta chains from one sample in a study of T-cell memory formation after mild COVID-19. Each CDR3 protein is one row after TCRdb ran MiXCR on the 5' RACE reads. The sample contains approximately 400,000 distinct CDR3 sequences, under 20% of which appear only once. What was sequenced was PBMCs or a T cell subset sorted from them (not recorded which). The receptors were sampled from a man aged 18-30 years who had mild COVID-19 (a few samples of this study predate the infection). Cell type and time point are not known. The CDR3 runs from the conserved cysteine through the conserved F or W. A D gene is named only where the DNA matches it firmly. For some rows the clone size is stated as once, few or many, or as a class when expanded; others skip it.

>TRBV7-9|few|TRBJ1-1|TRBD1|15
TGTGCCAGCAGCTTCCGGGACAGTCTTAGGACTGAAGCTTTCTTT
CASSFRDSLRTEAFF
>TRBV7-9|.|TRBJ1-1|.|13
TGTGCCAGCAGCTTAATCAGCGGCTGGGAAGCTTTCTTT
CASSLISGWEAFF
>TRBV6-5|many|TRBJ2-2|TRBD2|14
TGTGCCAGCAGTTACCGGGGGGGAACCGGGGAGCTGTTTTTT
CASSYRGGTGELFF
>TRBV29-1|few|TRBJ2-4|.|11
TGCAGCGTTGACCAGAAAAACATTCAGTACTTC
CSVDQKNIQYF
>TRBV6-2/TRBV6-3|few|TRBJ2-5|TRBD2|16
TGTGCCAGCAGTCACACTAGCGGGGGGGCCCGGGAGACCCAGTACTTC
CASSHTSGGARETQYF
>TRBV11-2|.|TRBJ2-2|TRBD1|16
TGTGCCAGCAGCCCGCAGGGGGCAGCGAACACCGGGGAGCTGTTTTTT
CASSPQGAANTGELFF
>TRBV18|few|TRBJ1-2|.|14
TGTGCCAGCTCGCGGGGAAGGGGGAATTATGGCTACACCTTC
CASSRGRGNYGYTF
>TRBV6-2/TRBV6-3|.|TRBJ2-5|.|14
TGTGCCAGCAGTTATTGGGCAGGGGAAGAGACCCAGTACTTC
CASSYWAGEETQYF
>TRBV6-6|.|TRBJ1-2|TRBD1|15
TGTGCCAGCAGTCAGATGGGACAGGGGAGCGGGGGCTACACCTTC
CASSQMGQGSGGYTF
>TRBV3-1|many|TRBJ1-1|.|15
TGTGCCAGCAGCCATCCAGGGGCGATGAACACTGAAGCTTTCTTT
CASSHPGAMNTEAFF
>TRBV14|few|TRBJ1-2|.|13
TGTGCCAGCAGCCAGCGCGTTGGCTATGGCTACACCTTC
CASSQRVGYGYTF
>TRBV4-1|.|TRBJ1-5|.|15
TGCGCCAGCAGCCCGTGGGACGGTAGCAATCAGCCCCAGCATTTT
CASSPWDGSNQPQHF
>TRBV5-1|.|TRBJ2-3|TRBD2|12
TGCGCCAGCAGCTTAACTAGCGGCCAGATCTCTTTT
CASSLTSGQISF
>TRBV7-2|few|TRBJ2-4|.|15
TGTGCCAGCAGCTTAGGTGGCCCTGGGATAAACATTCAGTACTTC
CASSLGGPGINIQYF
>TRBV7-2|few|TRBJ2-3|.|15
TGTGCCAGCAGCTTTCTCGGCGCTAGCACAGATACGCAGTATTTT
CASSFLGASTDTQYF
>TRBV5-4|.|TRBJ2-7|.|14
TGTGCCAGCAGCTTGCTTGGTGAAACCTACGAGCAGTACTTC
CASSLLGETYEQYF
>TRBV6-2/TRBV6-3|.|TRBJ2-1|TRBD2|14
TGTGCCAGCAGGGGGGGGTACGAAGGGGATGAGCAGTTCTTC
CASRGGYEGDEQFF
>TRBV6-2/TRBV6-3|.|TRBJ1-1|.|12
TGTGCCAGCAGGAGAGGACGGAATGAAGCTTTCTTT
CASRRGRNEAFF
>TRBV19|.|TRBJ1-2|.|14
TGTGCCAGTAGTAGTGGCGACAGGTCGGGCGGCTACACCTTC
CASSSGDRSGGYTF
>TRBV4-3|.|TRBJ2-2|.|16
TGCGCCAGCAGCCAAGATCGAGGCAGGCGCCTCGGGGAGCTGTTTTTT
CASSQDRGRRLGELFF
>TRBV5-1|.|TRBJ1-2|.|13
TGCGCCAGCAGTACTGAGGGATGGAATGGCTACACCTTC
CASSTEGWNGYTF
>TRBV27|once|TRBJ1-6|TRBD1|16
TGTGCCAGCAGTCTGGGGAGGGACAGAAGTAATTCACCCCTCAACTTT
CASSLGRDRSNSPLNF
>TRBV5-1|many|TRBJ2-5|TRBD1|14
TGCGCCAGCAGCTCGGGACAGGGGTTAGAGACCCAGTACTTC
CASSSGQGLETQYF
>TRBV7-2|.|TRBJ1-1|TRBD1|13
TGTGCCAGCAGCCCCGACAGGGACGCTGAAGCTTTCTTT
CASSPDRDAEAFF
>TRBV28|few|TRBJ2-5|TRBD2|16
TGTGCCAGCAGTTTCCCCCGGACGGGGGGGCCAGAGACCCAGTACTTC
CASSFPRTGGPETQYF
>TRBV20-1|few|TRBJ2-1|.|13
TGCAGTGCTGGCCCGGGACATCTCAATGAGCAGTTCTTC
CSAGPGHLNEQFF
>TRBV5-1|.|TRBJ2-5|.|13
TGCGCCAGCAGCTTGGGGACAGGAGGGGCCCAGTACTTC
CASSLGTGGAQYF
>TRBV9|few|TRBJ2-3|.|15
TGTGCCAGCAGCGTAGACTGGGACACCACAGATACGCAGTATTTT
CASSVDWDTTDTQYF
>TRBV12-3/TRBV12-4|.|TRBJ2-3|.|15
TGTGCCAGCAAGGGCCACCGTGCTAGCACAGATACGCAGTATTTT
CASKGHRASTDTQYF
>TRBV5-1|.|TRBJ1-2|TRBD1|16
TGCGCCAGCAGCCCCGGGACAGGGGGCTTTAACTATGGCTACACCTTC
CASSPGTGGFNYGYTF
>TRBV19|.|TRBJ1-2|TRBD1|17
TGTGCCAGTAGTCTGGACAGGGGGCGCGTGGAGAACTATGGCTACACCTTC
CASSLDRGRVENYGYTF
>TRBV6-5|.|TRBJ2-4|.|14
TGTGCCAGCAGACCCTGGGAGGCCGCGAACATTCAGTACTTC
CASRPWEAANIQYF
>TRBV7-8|.|TRBJ2-6|.|19
TGTGCCAGCAGCACACGGGTGTTAGCGTCTATCTCTGGGGCCAACGTCCTGACTTTC
CASSTRVLASISGANVLTF
>TRBV7-9|few|TRBJ1-2|.|14
TGTGCCAGCAGCTTAATCCGGGGGTGGGATGGCTACACCTTC
CASSLIRGWDGYTF
>TRBV20-1|.|TRBJ2-1|.|15
TGCAGTGCTAGTGAAGCGGGTGGGATACTGGCCGAGCAGTTCTTC
CSASEAGGILAEQFF
>TRBV20-1|few|TRBJ1-2|TRBD1|14
TGCAGTGCTAGTGCCGGGACAGGGCTCGACGGCTACACCTTC
CSASAGTGLDGYTF
>TRBV11-3|.|TRBJ2-5|TRBD2|15
TGTGCCAGCAGCCGGGGGGGTCCGCGCCAAGAGACCCAGTACTTC
CASSRGGPRQETQYF
>TRBV12-3/TRBV12-4|many|TRBJ1-2|.|14
TGTGCCAGCAGTGCGGGACAAGCTAACTATGGCTACACCTTC
CASSAGQANYGYTF
>TRBV28|.|TRBJ2-5|TRBD1|14
TGCGCCAGCAGTACACAGGGGACGGGTGGTGCCCAGTACTTC
CASSTQGTGGAQYF
>TRBV7-2|few|TRBJ2-1|TRBD2|15
TGTGCCAGCAGCTTGAGTGGGGGGGAGTCCCATGAGCAGTTCTTC
CASSLSGGESHEQFF
>TRBV10-3|few|TRBJ2-7|TRBD2|14
TGTGCCATCAGGACTAGCGGGGGGGTATACGAGCAGTACTTC
CAIRTSGGVYEQYF
>TRBV5-4|few|TRBJ1-1|.|15
TGTGCCAGCAGCGGAGCGGTACAGCCCAACACTGAAGCTTTCTTT
CASSGAVQPNTEAFF
>TRBV7-9|.|TRBJ1-6|.|14
TGTGCCAGCAGCTTAGACAGCCACAATTCACCCCTCCACTTT
CASSLDSHNSPLHF
>TRBV11-2|few|TRBJ2-1|.|14
TGTGCCAGCAGCCCCGACCGGGTTGCGTATGAGCAGTTCTTC
CASSPDRVAYEQFF
>TRBV7-2|.|TRBJ2-1|TRBD2|15
TGTGCCAGCACCGTTCAGCGGGGGGGCGTCTATGAGCAGTTCTTC
CASTVQRGGVYEQFF
>TRBV18|few|TRBJ1-5|.|14
TGTGCCAGCTCACCAGGAGTGGACAATCAGCCCCAGCATTTT
CASSPGVDNQPQHF
>TRBV5-1|many|TRBJ2-1|.|12
TGCGCCAGCAGCTTGGACTGGCGGGAGCAGTTCTTC
CASSLDWREQFF
>TRBV27|few|TRBJ1-2|.|13
TGTGCCAGCAGGCGGCAGACTAACTATGGCTACACCTTC
CASRRQTNYGYTF
>TRBV9|.|TRBJ1-1|.|14
TGTGCCAGCAGCGTGACCGCAGAGAACACTGAAGCTTTCTTT
CASSVTAENTEAFF
>TRBV12-3/TRBV12-4|.|TRBJ2-3|.|16
TGTGCCAGCAGTTTCTGGTGGGGGTCGAGCACAGATACGCAGTATTTT
CASSFWWGSSTDTQYF
>TRBV7-2|.|TRBJ2-2|.|15
TGTGCCAGCAGCTTATCTGCCCAGGGAATCGGGGAGCTGTTTTTT
CASSLSAQGIGELFF
>TRBV10-3|few|TRBJ1-1|TRBD1|15
TGTGCCATCAGTGAGTCGGAGGGGGCGAGCACTGAAGCTTTCTTT
CAISESEGASTEAFF
>TRBV4-1|many|TRBJ2-3|TRBD2|17
TGCGCCAGCAGCCAAGATTTTACTAGCGGGGGCACAGATACGCAGTATTTT
CASSQDFTSGGTDTQYF
>TRBV20-1|few|TRBJ2-1|TRBD2|15
TGCAGTGCTAGAGATGAGAGCGGGGTCTACAATGAGCAGTTCTTC
CSARDESGVYNEQFF
>TRBV7-9|few|TRBJ2-1|.|12
TGTGCCAGCAGCTTATACATCAATGAGCAGTTCTTC
CASSLYINEQFF
>TRBV6-6|few|TRBJ1-1|.|12
TGTGCCAGCACCCCCACGACGGGGAAAGCTTTCTTT
CASTPTTGKAFF